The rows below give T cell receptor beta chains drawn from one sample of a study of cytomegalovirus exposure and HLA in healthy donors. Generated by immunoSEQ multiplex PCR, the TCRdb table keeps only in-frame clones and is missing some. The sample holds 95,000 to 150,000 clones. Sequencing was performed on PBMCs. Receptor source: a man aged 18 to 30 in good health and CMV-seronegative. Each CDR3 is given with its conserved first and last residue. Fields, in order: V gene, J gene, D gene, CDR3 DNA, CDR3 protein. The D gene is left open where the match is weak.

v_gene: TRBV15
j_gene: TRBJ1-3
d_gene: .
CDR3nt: TGTGCCACCAGCAGAGTTTCGGGGGTCGCTGGAAACACCATATATTTT
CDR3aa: CATSRVSGVAGNTIYF

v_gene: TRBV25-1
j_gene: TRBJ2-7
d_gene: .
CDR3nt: TGTGCCAGCATCGACAGTACGTCCTACGAGCAGTACTTC
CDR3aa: CASIDSTSYEQYF

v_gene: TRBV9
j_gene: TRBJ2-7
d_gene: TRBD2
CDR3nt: TGTGCCAGCAGCGTAGGACTAGCGGGTTCCTACGAGCAGTACTTC
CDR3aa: CASSVGLAGSYEQYF

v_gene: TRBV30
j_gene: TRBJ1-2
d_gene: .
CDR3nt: TGTGCCTGGAGTGTCATTGGCAGGGCGACGGGCTACACCTTC
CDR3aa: CAWSVIGRATGYTF

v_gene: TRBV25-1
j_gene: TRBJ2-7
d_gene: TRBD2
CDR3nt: TGTGCCAGCAGTGGCCCCGGGACTAGCGCTTTCGACGAGCAGTACTTC
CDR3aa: CASSGPGTSAFDEQYF

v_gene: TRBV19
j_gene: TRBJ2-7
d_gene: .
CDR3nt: TGTGCCAGTAGTGGTCCGGAGACCTACGAGCAGTACTTC
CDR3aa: CASSGPETYEQYF

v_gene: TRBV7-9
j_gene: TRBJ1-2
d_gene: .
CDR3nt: TGTGCCAGCAATGGACGGACTCTTGATGGCTACACCTTC
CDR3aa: CASNGRTLDGYTF

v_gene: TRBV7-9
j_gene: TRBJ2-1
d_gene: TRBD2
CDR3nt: TGTGCCAGCAGCCCTAGCGGGATAGGTAATGAGCAGTTCTTC
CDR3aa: CASSPSGIGNEQFF

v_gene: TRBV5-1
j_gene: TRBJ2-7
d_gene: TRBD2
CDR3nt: TGCGCCAGCAGCCCCGCGGGGGGGCGCTCCTACGAGCAGTACTTC
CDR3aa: CASSPAGGRSYEQYF

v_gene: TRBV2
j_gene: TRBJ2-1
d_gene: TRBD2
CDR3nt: TGTGCCAGCATTAGGACTAGCGCCTACAATGAGCAGTTCTTC
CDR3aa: CASIRTSAYNEQFF

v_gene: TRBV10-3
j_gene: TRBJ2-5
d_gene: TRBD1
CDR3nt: TGTGCCATCCGTAACACAGGGGGCGGGAAAGAGACCCAGTACTTC
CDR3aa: CAIRNTGGGKETQYF

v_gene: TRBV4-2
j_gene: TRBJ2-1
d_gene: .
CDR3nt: TGTGCCAGCAGCCAAGAAGAGCGGAACTACAATGAGCAGTTCTTC
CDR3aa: CASSQEERNYNEQFF

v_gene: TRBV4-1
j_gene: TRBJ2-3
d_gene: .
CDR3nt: TGCGCCAGCAGGCGAGGACAGGGAGGGACAGATACGCAGTATTTT
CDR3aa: CASRRGQGGTDTQYF

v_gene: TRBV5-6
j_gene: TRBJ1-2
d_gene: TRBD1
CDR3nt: TGTGCCAGCAGCTATACTTACAGGGGGGGTAACTATGGCTACACCTTC
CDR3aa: CASSYTYRGGNYGYTF

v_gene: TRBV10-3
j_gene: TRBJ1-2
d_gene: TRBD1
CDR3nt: TGTGCCATCAGTGAGTCAGAAGGGACAGGGGAAGGCTACACCTTC
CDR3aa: CAISESEGTGEGYTF

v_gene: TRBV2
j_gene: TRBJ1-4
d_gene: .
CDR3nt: TGTGCCAGCAGTGAAGTCGGGATGGGTCTGGGGACTGCAACTAATGAAAAACTGTTTTTT
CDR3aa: CASSEVGMGLGTATNEKLFF

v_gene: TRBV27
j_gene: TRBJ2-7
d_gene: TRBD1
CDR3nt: TGTGCCAGCAGTTTGACAGGGCAAAGCTCCTACGAGCAGTACTTC
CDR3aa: CASSLTGQSSYEQYF

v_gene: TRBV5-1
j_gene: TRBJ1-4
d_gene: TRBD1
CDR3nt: TGCGCCAGCAGCTCAGGGGGAACTAATGAAAAACTGTTTTTT
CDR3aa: CASSSGGTNEKLFF

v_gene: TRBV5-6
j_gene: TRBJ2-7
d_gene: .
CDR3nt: TGTGCCAGCAGCTTGGCCAATGACGAGCAGTACTTC
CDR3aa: CASSLANDEQYF

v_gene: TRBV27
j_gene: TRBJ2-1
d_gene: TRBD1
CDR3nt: TGTGCCAGCAAGCAGGCAGGGGGTATTGGTGAGCAGTTCTTC
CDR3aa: CASKQAGGIGEQFF

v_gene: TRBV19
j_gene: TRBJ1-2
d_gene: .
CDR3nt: TGTGCCACCTCCCCAGACAGATCTAACTATGGCTACACCTTC
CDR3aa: CATSPDRSNYGYTF

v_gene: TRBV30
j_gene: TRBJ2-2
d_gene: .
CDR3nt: TGTGCCTGGAACAGGGTGTCCGGGGAGCTGTTTTTT
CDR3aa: CAWNRVSGELFF

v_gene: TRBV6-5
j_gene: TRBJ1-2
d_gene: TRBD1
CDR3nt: TGTGCCAGCAGCCGCGACAGGGGTCCGGGCTACACCTTC
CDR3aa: CASSRDRGPGYTF

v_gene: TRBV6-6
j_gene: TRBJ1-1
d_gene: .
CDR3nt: TGTGCCAGCAGTTACGCGGGGAACACTGAAGCTTTCTTT
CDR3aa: CASSYAGNTEAFF

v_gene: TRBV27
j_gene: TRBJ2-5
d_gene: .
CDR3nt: TGTGCCAGCAGTTTTGGGCCCTTTGATAGTGAGACCCAGTACTTC
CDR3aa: CASSFGPFDSETQYF

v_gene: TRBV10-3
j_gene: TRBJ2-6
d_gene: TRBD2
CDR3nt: TGTGCCATCAGTGAGTCGACTAGCTCCTCTGGGGCCAACGTCCTGACTTTC
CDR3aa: CAISESTSSSGANVLTF

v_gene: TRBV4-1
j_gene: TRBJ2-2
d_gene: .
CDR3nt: TGCGCCAGCAGCCATCCCTCAGGGGAATTCACCGGGGAGCTGTTTTTT
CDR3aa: CASSHPSGEFTGELFF

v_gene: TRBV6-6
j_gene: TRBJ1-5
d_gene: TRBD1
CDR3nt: TGTGCCAGCAGTCCGGGACAGGGAGCCGGGAATCAGCCCCAGCATTTT
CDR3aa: CASSPGQGAGNQPQHF

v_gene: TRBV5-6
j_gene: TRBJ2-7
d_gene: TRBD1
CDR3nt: TGTGCCAGCAGCGAGTTGGGACAGGGGCAATACGAGCAGTACTTC
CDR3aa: CASSELGQGQYEQYF

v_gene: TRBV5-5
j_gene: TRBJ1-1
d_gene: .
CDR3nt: TGTGCCAGCAGCTTGATAAGGGTTGGAGGTGAAGCTTTCTTT
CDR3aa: CASSLIRVGGEAFF

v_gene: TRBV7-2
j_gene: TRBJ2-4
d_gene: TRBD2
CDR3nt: TGTGCCAGCAGCTCCCGCGGGGGGAGCAAAAACATTCAGTACTTC
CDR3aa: CASSSRGGSKNIQYF

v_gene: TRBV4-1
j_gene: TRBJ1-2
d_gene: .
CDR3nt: TGCGCCAGCAGCCAAGGCCCAGGTTCTTATGGCTACACCTTC
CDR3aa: CASSQGPGSYGYTF

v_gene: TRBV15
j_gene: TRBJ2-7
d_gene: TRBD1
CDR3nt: TGTGCCACCAGCCCCGGGACAGGGGAAAACGAGCAGTACTTC
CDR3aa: CATSPGTGENEQYF

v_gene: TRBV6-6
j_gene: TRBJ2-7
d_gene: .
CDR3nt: TGTGCCAGCAGTTACTCTCAGGGGATGGTTTACGAGCAGTACTTC
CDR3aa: CASSYSQGMVYEQYF

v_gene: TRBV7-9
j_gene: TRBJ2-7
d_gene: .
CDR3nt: TGTGCCAGCAGCCATAAGAGTAGCAACGAGCAGTACTTC
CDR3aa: CASSHKSSNEQYF

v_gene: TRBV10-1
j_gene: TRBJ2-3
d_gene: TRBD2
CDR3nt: TGCGCCAGCAGTGAGTCAATCGCTAGCGGAAACACAGATACGCAGTATTTT
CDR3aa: CASSESIASGNTDTQYF

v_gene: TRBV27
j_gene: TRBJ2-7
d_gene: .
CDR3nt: TGTGCCAGCAGTCCGCAGGATCGTGTGTACGAGCAGTACTTC
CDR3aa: CASSPQDRVYEQYF

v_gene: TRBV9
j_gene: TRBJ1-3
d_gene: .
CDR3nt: TGTGCCAGCAGCGTGATGGGAGACTCTGGAAACACCATATATTTT
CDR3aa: CASSVMGDSGNTIYF

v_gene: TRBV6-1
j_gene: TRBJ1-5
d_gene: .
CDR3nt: TGTGCCAGCGGTCGGAATCAGCCCCAGCATTTT
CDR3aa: CASGRNQPQHF

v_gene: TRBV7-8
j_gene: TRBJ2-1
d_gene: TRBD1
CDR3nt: TGTGCCAGCGGATCTAGACAGGGGAATGAGCAGTTCTTC
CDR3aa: CASGSRQGNEQFF

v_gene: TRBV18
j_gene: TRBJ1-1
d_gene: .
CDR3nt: TGTGCCAGCTCCCTAGCGACATCTGAAGCTTTCTTT
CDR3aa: CASSLATSEAFF

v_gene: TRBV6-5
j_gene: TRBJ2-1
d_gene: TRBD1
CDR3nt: TGTGCCAGCACCCGACAGGGTCGGGCCAATGAGCAGTTCTTC
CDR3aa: CASTRQGRANEQFF

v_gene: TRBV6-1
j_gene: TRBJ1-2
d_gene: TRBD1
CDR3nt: TGTGCCAGCAGTGACCCGAGGGGGCAGGGAGGCTATGGCTACACCTTC
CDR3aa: CASSDPRGQGGYGYTF

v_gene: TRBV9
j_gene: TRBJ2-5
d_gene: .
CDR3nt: TGTGCCAGCAGCGTAGATCGGGGAGAGACCCAGTACTTC
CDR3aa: CASSVDRGETQYF

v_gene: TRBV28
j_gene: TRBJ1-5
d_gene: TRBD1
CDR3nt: TGTGCCAGCAGACTGGACAGGGACAGTCAGCCCCAGCATTTT
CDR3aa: CASRLDRDSQPQHF

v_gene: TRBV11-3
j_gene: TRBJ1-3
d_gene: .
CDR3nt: TGTGCCAGCAGCCCCGGACGGGGTGAGGACACCATATATTTT
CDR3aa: CASSPGRGEDTIYF